What follows is one T cell receptor (beta chain) and its context. This may come from a read error, since a much larger clone is one base off. Trimming pared 2 bases from V and 2 bases from J, leaving 10 bases between. The CDR3 contains 14 residues. Germline CDR1 reads MNHNY; CDR2 reads SVGAGI (reference sequence). The source of the sample is a study of kidney transplant recipient with SARS-CoV-2 infection. From the reads, TCRdb called clonotypes with MiXCR, one entry per CDR3 protein. Seen here are some 220,000 distinct CDR3 sequences, roughly 26% observed once, and the top ten hold 6% to 8.5%. Sequenced here: a blood sample, sampled at baseline and on approximately day 120 from a kidney transplant recipient. The clonotype was recovered from a male patient in his thirties who had COVID-19 and was a kidney transplant recipient. Some T cells may originate from the graft donor. The V call is TRBV6-6, the J call TRBJ2-7, with D possibly being TRBD2 (5 bases). The CDR3 sequence: CASSYERETYEQYF. The CDR3 DNA reads TGTGCCAGCAGTTACGAGAGGGAGACCTACGAGCAGTACTTC.